This entry is about one T cell receptor (beta chain). What it binds is not known. The CDR3 runs to 14 residues. Trimming shortened V by 2 bases and J by 5 bases, and 10 bases separated the two germline ends. The V gene's germline CDR1 is MRHNA and CDR2 SNTAGT. The record originates from a study of blood T cells in healthy people across ages. Broader study findings: Relative to aged donors, long-lived donors carried more naive CD4+ cells and displayed higher diversity. Among T cells, TCR beta diversity per million cells dropped roughly linearly as age rose.

PCR was performed a second time for about 6 to 12 cycles using a sample-barcoded 5' primer and a J-beta primer mix. TCRdb analysed the 5' RACE reads with MiXCR anew, one entry per CDR3 protein. This sample has about 1.6 million distinct CDR3 sequences, with roughly a third found just once. The TCR sequence derives from a woman aged 25 to 39 in good health. The specimen was blood. This chain connects TRBV6-4 to TRBJ2-1; either TRBD1 or TRBD2 may supply D (5 bases each). CDR3 in DNA: TGTGCCAGCAGTGACCAATGGGGGAACAATGAGCAGTTCTTC. As protein: CASSDQWGNNEQFF.